The 29 T cell receptor beta chains in this list originate from one sample, sequenced in a study of T-cell reconstitution after alpha-beta-depleted transplantation in children. Library preparation (for TCRbeta) was performed with unique molecular identifiers. TCRdb re-analysed the PCR reads in MiXCR, keeping a single row per CDR3 protein. The sample records about a million distinct CDR3 sequences, roughly 29% being singletons. Source: PBMCs, mostly from graft donor cells, taken 360 days after TCRalphabeta/CD19-depleted stem cell transplant. The receptors derive from a boy younger than two who had a stem cell transplant for SCID, so the T cells may come from the graft donor.

This clonotype has a handful of counts. This chain uses TRBV10-3 with TRBJ2-7; D remains unclear. CDR3 length: 11 residues. Germline values: CDR1 ENHRY, CDR2 SYGVKD. The germline V and J ends were trimmed by 3 bases and 6 bases, with 6 bases remaining between them. The DNA of the CDR3 is TGTGCCATCAGTGAATCCATCGAGCAGTACTTC. Protein product: CAISESIEQYF.

The chain is built from TRBV28 and TRBJ2-1; TRBD2 might be the D (5 bases). Germline lookup yields CDR1 MDHEN and CDR2 SYDVKM. The germline V and J ends were trimmed by 4 bases and 7 bases, with 11 bases remaining between them. The CDR3 totals 13 residues. The CDR3 DNA follows: TGTGCCAGCAGTTGGACTGAGTCTAATGAGCAGTTCTTC. Protein sequence: CASSWTESNEQFF.

This clonotype occurred a few times. V gene TRBV29-1 combines with J gene TRBJ1-1, with a possible D match to TRBD1 (5 bases). Germline CDR1 and CDR2: SQVTM and ANQGSEA. The V gene lost 7 bases and the J gene lost 7 bases, with 13 bases spanning the gap. This CDR3 contains 11 residues. The CDR3 here is CSASFGGEAFF. The CDR3 bases are TGCAGCGCCTCATTCGGGGGTGAAGCTTTCTTT.

This clonotype was observed many times. V is TRBV10-3 and J is TRBJ2-1, with D possibly matching TRBD1 (5 bases). V lost 4 bases, J lost 5 bases, and 6 bases lay in between. The CDR3 loop spans 12 amino acids. Germline V gene sequence: CDR1 ENHRY, CDR2 SYGVKD. The CDR3 is CAISGGNNEQFF. The CDR3 DNA reads as TGTGCCATCAGTGGGGGCAACAATGAGCAGTTCTTC.

The gene calls are TRBV7-2 and TRBJ2-2, with D hard to call. The germline V and J ends were trimmed by 4 bases and 0 bases, with 12 bases remaining between them. This CDR3 contains 16 residues. Germline V CDR1 and CDR2: SGHTA, FQGNSA. The CDR3 sequence is CASSSEATANTGELFF. For the CDR3, the DNA is TGTGCCAGCAGCTCCGAGGCGACCGCGAACACCGGGGAGCTGTTTTTT.

This clonotype has more than one count but fewer than ten. The chain couples TRBV6-5 to TRBJ1-1, with D tentatively TRBD1 (5 bases). Trimming took off 2 bases at V and 2 bases at J, with 12 bases between the two ends. Germline CDR1 is MNHEY and CDR2 is SVGAGI. This CDR3 region has 15 residues. The CDR3 nucleotides are TGTGCCAGCAGTTACATGGGCGGGGGAAACACTGAAGCTTTCTTT. Amino acid sequence: CASSYMGGGNTEAFF.

The rearrangement uses TRBV7-8 and TRBJ2-1; TRBD2 aligns across 7 bases. Germline V CDR1 and CDR2: SGHVS, FQNEAQ. The CDR3 length is 15 residues. The trim removed 4 bases at V and 7 bases at J, leaving 10 bases unmatched. CDR3 bases: TGTGCCAGCAGCTCCGGGGGGTACCTCGAGAATGAGCAGTTCTTC. This translates into CASSSGGYLENEQFF.

J is TRBJ2-7 and V is TRBV1; no check of the table's D call, TRBD2, against the DNA was made. TRBV1 counts as a pseudogene. This CDR3 has 14 residues. CDR3 coding DNA: TGCCCGCAACCGGGCCACAAGAGCTCCTACGAGCAGTACTTC. This encodes CPQPGHKSSYEQYF.

The V and J genes are TRBV20-1 and TRBJ2-7; the D gene is possibly TRBD1 (6 bases). CDR1 is DFQATT and CDR2 is SNEGSKA in the germline V gene (reference sequence). The CDR3 runs to 15 residues. V lost 3 bases and J 1 base, leaving 16 bases between the germline ends. The CDR3 region has the DNA TGCAGTGCTAGTGGGACACTTGGGGGTTCCTACGAGCAGTACTTC. Protein sequence: CSASGTLGGSYEQYF.

The chain joins TRBV20-1 to TRBJ2-7, with D tentatively TRBD2 (7 bases). This CDR3 spans 14 amino acids. Germline-derived CDR1 and CDR2 are DFQATT and SNEGSKA (reference sequence). V gave up 0 bases and J gave up 3 bases, with 12 bases separating them. CDR3 sequence (DNA): TGCAGTGCTAGAGAGAGGGGGGGGGACTACGAGCAGTACTTC. Translating it yields CSARERGGDYEQYF.

J is TRBJ2-3 and V is TRBV6-5; D gene unclear. The CDR3 totals 15 residues. The germline V gene encodes CDR1 MNHEY and CDR2 SVGAGI. V was shortened by 2 bases and J by 1 base, with 10 bases between the two germline ends. CDR3 sequence reads: CASSYGPLGTDTQYF. CDR3 in DNA: TGTGCCAGCAGTTACGGCCCCCTCGGCACAGATACGCAGTATTTT.

This clonotype occurred a few times. The chain has TRBV4-2 and TRBJ2-7; 8 positions agree with TRBD1. The CDR3 contains 16 residues. Germline-derived CDR1 and CDR2 are LGHNA and YNFKEQ. After removal of 4 bases from V and 3 bases from J, the junction contained 11 bases not matched to a gene. CDR3 residues: CASSLTTTGANYEQYF. The CDR3, as DNA: TGTGCCAGCAGCCTAACCACGACAGGGGCCAACTACGAGCAGTACTTC.

This clonotype was counted ten times or more. The gene calls are TRBV15 and TRBJ2-1; TRBD2 aligns across 9 bases. There are 19 residues in the CDR3. Germline V gene data show CDR1 as LNHNV and CDR2 as YYDKDF (reference sequence). V lost 1 base, J lost 5 bases, and 15 bases stayed unmatched. Here the CDR3 DNA reads TGTGCCACCAGCAGAGCATGGTGGTTCGAAAAGCGGGGGGACAATGAGCAGTTCTTC. Amino acids: CATSRAWWFEKRGDNEQFF.

The gene calls are TRBV18 and TRBJ2-7; no clear D. The CDR3 loop spans 16 amino acids. In germline, CDR1 is KGHSH, CDR2 LQKENI. V lost 1 base and J lost 1, with 14 bases in between. CDR3 sequence reads: CASSPREGSRSYEQYF. CDR3 in DNA: TGTGCCAGCTCACCACGGGAAGGCTCCCGGTCCTACGAGCAGTACTTC.

The V call is TRBV4-3, the J call TRBJ1-6, with D possibly being TRBD1 (5 bases). The CDR3 is 15 amino acids. Germline CDR1 and CDR2: LGHNA and YSLEER. Trimming took off 4 bases at V and 6 bases at J, with 13 bases between the two ends. In DNA form, the CDR3 reads TGCGCCAGCAGCCCCGGGGCAGGACCTAATTCACCCCTCCACTTT. Translating gives CASSPGAGPNSPLHF.

This clonotype was counted a few times. The rearrangement uses TRBV20-1 and TRBJ2-7; D ambiguous. The CDR3 is 14 residues long. Germline CDR1 and CDR2: DFQATT and SNEGSKA (reference sequence). Trimming removed 4 bases at V and 0 bases at J, with 13 bases between. DNA for the CDR3: TGCAGTGCTAAACCGCCCTATAGCTCCTACGAGCAGTACTTC. Translated, it gives CSAKPPYSSYEQYF.

V gene TRBV5-1 combines with J gene TRBJ2-3; 9 bases match TRBD2. Germline CDR1 SGHRS, CDR2 YFSETQ. V lost 4 bases, J lost 6 bases, and 6 bases stayed unmatched. The CDR3 totals 14 residues. The CDR3 bases are TGCGCCAGCAGCCCTCTAGCGGGGTTGGATACGCAGTATTTT. Amino acid sequence: CASSPLAGLDTQYF.

This clonotype was counted a few times. V is TRBV5-6 and J is TRBJ2-6; TRBD2 matches at 7 bases. The junction had 7 bases not matched to a gene; V was cut back by 9 bases and J by 1 base. The CDR3 runs 15 residues. Germline V lookup: CDR1 SGHDT, CDR2 YYEEEE. CDR3 sequence: CATSQGGSGANVLTF. In nucleotides, the CDR3 is TGTGCCACTTCGCAGGGAGGGTCTGGGGCCAACGTCCTGACTTTC. The full variable domain, its missing parts supplied by reference TRBV5-6 and TRBJ2-6, is DAGVTQSPTHLIKTRGQQVTLRCSPKSGHDTVSWYQQALGQGPQFIFQYYEEEERQRGNFPDRFSGHQFPNYSSELNVNALLLGDSALYLCATSQGGSGANVLTFGAGSRLTVL.

The V and J genes are TRBV12-3 or TRBV12-4 and TRBJ2-3; 8 positions match TRBD1. Trimming took 7 bases from V and 2 from J; bases not matched to a gene: 8. The CDR3 is made up of 15 amino acids. The DNA for the CDR3 is TGTGCCAGCACTACCGGGACAGGAATCACAGATACGCAGTATTTT. Protein product: CASTTGTGITDTQYF.

The chain recombines TRBV12-3 or TRBV12-4 with TRBJ1-1; perhaps TRBD1 as D (5 bases). Between the trimmed V and J ends, which lost 5 bases and 7 bases, there was a span of 14 bases. The CDR3 consists of 13 residues. The CDR3 DNA reads TGTGCCAGCAGTGCGGGGCCCGGGATTGAAGCTTTCTTT. This encodes CASSAGPGIEAFF.

This clonotype has only a few counts. The rearrangement joins TRBV12-3 or TRBV12-4 to TRBJ1-1; D possibly corresponds to TRBD1 (6 bases). The CDR3 is made up of 15 amino acids. V shed 3 bases and J shed 5 bases, with 16 bases lying between them. Here the CDR3 DNA reads TGTGCCAGCAGTTTCCGAAACAGGGTTGGGACTGAAGCTTTCTTT. Translation gives CASSFRNRVGTEAFF.

This clonotype has more than one count but fewer than ten. The chain combines TRBV3-1 with TRBJ1-2; no definite D call. Trimming stripped 5 bases from V and 3 bases from J, with 10 bases between. There are 13 residues in the CDR3. Germline V gives CDR1 LGHDT, CDR2 YNNKEL (reference sequence). The CDR3 sequence is CASSGLSYYGYTF. CDR3 bases: TGTGCCAGCAGCGGTTTGTCCTACTATGGCTACACCTTC.

The chain carries TRBV7-2 and TRBJ1-2; unclear D gene. The CDR3 consists of 19 residues. From germline, CDR1 is SGHTA and CDR2 FQGNSA. V lost 0 bases and J lost 0, with 20 bases in between. The CDR3 protein is CASSLALNRARRPNYGYTF. CDR3 coding DNA: TGTGCCAGCAGCTTAGCGCTAAATAGGGCACGGAGGCCTAACTATGGCTACACCTTC.

There are many counts of this clonotype. This rearrangement joins TRBV7-2 to TRBJ2-2; D tentatively reads TRBD1 or TRBD2 (5 bases each). The germline CDR1 and CDR2 sequences are SGHTA and FQGNSA. Trimming pared 4 bases from V and 1 base from J, leaving 10 bases between. The CDR3 length is 15 residues. CDR3 in amino acids: CASSSGPLNTGELFF. DNA of the CDR3: TGTGCCAGCAGCTCGGGACCGCTGAACACCGGGGAGCTGTTTTTT.

This chain uses TRBV29-1 with TRBJ1-2; the D gene is possibly TRBD1 (6 bases). V was clipped by 3 bases and J by 4 bases, with 12 bases between them. The CDR3 contains 13 residues. In germline, CDR1 is SQVTM, CDR2 ANQGSEA. CDR3 residues: CSVDEGEGYGYTF. CDR3 DNA sequence: TGCAGCGTTGACGAGGGGGAAGGCTATGGCTACACCTTC.

The rearrangement uses TRBV12-3 or TRBV12-4 and TRBJ2-3; 12 bases fit TRBD2. This CDR3 region has 17 residues. V was clipped by 5 bases and J by 4 bases; unmatched bases: 10. The CDR3 is CASSPPRASGGADTQYF. The CDR3 DNA sequence: TGTGCCAGCAGTCCCCCCCGGGCTAGCGGGGGGGCAGATACGCAGTATTTT.

The CDR3 reads CASSLMEMRDTQYF. The CDR3 nucleotides are TGCGCCAGCAGCTTGATGGAGATGAGGGATACGCAGTATTTT. The V gene is TRBV5-1, the J gene TRBJ2-3; D gene ambiguous. CDR3 length: 14 residues. With 1 base removed from V and 6 bases from J, the gap between germline ends came to 12 bases. Germline V gives CDR1 SGHRS, CDR2 YFSETQ.

This clonotype was seen only a few times. This sequence joins TRBV2 and TRBJ2-7; a possible D gene is TRBD1 (5 bases). The CDR3 totals 15 residues. Germline CDR1 SNHLY, CDR2 FYNNEI. Trimming took off 5 bases at V and 1 base at J, with 15 bases between the two ends. The CDR3 coding sequence is TGTGCCAGCAGTAATAGACAGCCAATTTCCTACGAGCAGTACTTC. Translation gives CASSNRQPISYEQYF.

V is TRBV7-3 and J is TRBJ2-1; perhaps TRBD2 as D (5 bases). V lost 3 bases and J lost 7, with 10 bases in between. The V gene's germline CDR1 is SGHTA and CDR2 FQGTGA. This CDR3 has 13 residues. The CDR3 region is CASSFTRGNEQFF. In DNA form, the CDR3 reads TGTGCCAGCAGCTTCACTCGGGGTAATGAGCAGTTCTTC.